The 29 T cell receptor beta chains listed next were all sequenced from one sample in a study of cytotoxic CD8 clonotypes in ibrutinib-treated CLL. Assay used: immunoSEQ multiplex PCR; TCRdb lists only in-frame clones, some missing. In the table there are fewer than 75,000 clones, 65% to 75% of which are singletons. The source material was PBMCs, sampled after 12 months of ibrutinib treatment. The receptor source for this set is a human donor with chronic lymphocytic leukemia.

This clone was counted between two and nine times. The rearrangement uses TRBV27 and TRBJ2-3, with D possibly being TRBD1 (6 bases). V was shortened by 6 bases and J by 4 bases, with 14 bases between the two germline ends. Germline V gene data show CDR1 as MNHEY and CDR2 as SMNVEV (reference sequence). CDR3 length equals 14 residues. The CDR3 loop is CASSLYRDADTQYF. For the CDR3, the DNA is TGTGCCAGCAGCCTTTACAGGGATGCAGATACGCAGTATTTT.

The chain employs TRBV5-4 and TRBJ2-5; D unresolved. The V end was cut by 1 base, the J end by 2 bases, with 6 bases between. The CDR3 is 13 residues long. The germline gives CDR1 SGHNT, CDR2 YYREEE (reference sequence). The CDR3 sequence is CASSLSGQETQYF. CDR3 sequence (DNA): TGTGCCAGCAGCTTGTCTGGGCAAGAGACCCAGTACTTC.

The V call is TRBV7-2, the J call TRBJ2-2; D is unresolved. This CDR3 is built from 15 residues. The V gene's germline CDR1 is SGHTA and CDR2 FQGNSA. Trimming shortened V by 7 bases and J by 5 bases, and 17 bases separated the two germline ends. The CDR3 DNA sequence: TGTGCCAGCACCCTAGGTCAGGCGGATACCGGGGAGCTGTTTTTT. The encoded protein is CASTLGQADTGELFF.

The chain recombines TRBV30 with TRBJ1-2; 8 nucleotides agree with TRBD1. The J segment lost 7 bases and the V segment lost 8 bases, leaving 9 bases of the junction unmatched. CDR1 and CDR2 (germline): GTSNPN, SVGIG (reference sequence). This CDR3 spans 12 amino acids. DNA for the CDR3: TGTGCCGGTGACAGGGGATTCTTTGGCTACACCTTC. It translates to CAGDRGFFGYTF.

A word on this clone: A far larger clone is just one base off, so this is likely a read error. Distinct nucleotide sequences in the sample also encode this CDR3. The gene calls are TRBV7-7 and TRBJ2-3; D ambiguous. The CDR3 totals 14 residues. Germline CDR1 reads SSHAT; CDR2 reads FNYEAQ (reference sequence). As DNA, the CDR3 is TGTGCTAGCAGCTTAAATAGTGGCACAGATACGCAGTATTTT. It specifies CASSLNSGTDTQYF.

Here the CDR3 reads CASSSTGRLGGEQFF. Here the CDR3 DNA reads TGCGCCAGCAGCTCGACGGGGAGACTAGGAGGCGAGCAGTTCTTC. The rearrangement links TRBV5-1 to TRBJ2-1; maybe TRBD2 (6 bases). V lost 3 bases to trimming and J lost 10 bases, with 20 bases between them. Per germline, CDR1 SGHRS and CDR2 YFSETQ. This CDR3 is built from 15 residues.

This clone was seen a few times. This chain joins TRBV2 and TRBJ2-5; TRBD2 might be the D (6 bases). The germline CDR1 and CDR2 sequences are SNHLY and FYNNEI. Trimming took 7 bases from V and 1 from J, leaving 13 bases between them. The CDR3 loop spans 14 amino acids. CDR3 region: CASKELAPQETQYF. CDR3 bases: TGTGCCAGCAAGGAGCTAGCGCCCCAAGAGACCCAGTACTTC.

This clone was counted a few times. The chain has TRBV30 and TRBJ2-7, with 7 bases lining up with TRBD1. With 2 bases clipped from V and 4 bases from J, the junction kept 5 bases outside the gene matches. The germline V gene has CDR1 GTSNPN and CDR2 SVGIG (reference sequence). The CDR3 is 13 residues long. DNA for the CDR3: TGTGCCTGGAGTTCCGGGACAGAATACGAGCAGTACTTC. Its protein is CAWSSGTEYEQYF.

The CDR3 sequence is CAWMTSLYNEQFF. The DNA for the CDR3 is TGTGCCTGGATGACTAGCCTCTACAATGAGCAGTTCTTC. The genes are TRBV30 and TRBJ2-1; 7 nucleotides align to TRBD2. The CDR3 sequence is 13 residues long. Germline V CDR1 and CDR2: GTSNPN, SVGIG (reference sequence). V shed 4 bases and J 3 bases; nucleotides not matched to a gene: 3.

The chain uses TRBV7-6 and TRBJ2-1, with TRBD2 identical over 7 bases. Losses at the gene ends were 1 base for V and 5 bases for J; bases not matched to a gene: 5. CDR3 size: 15 residues. The V gene's germline CDR1 is SGHVS and CDR2 FNYEAQ. In DNA form, the CDR3 reads TGTGCCAGCAGCTTAGGGGTAGCGGGTAACAATGAGCAGTTCTTC. Protein product: CASSLGVAGNNEQFF.

The J gene is TRBJ2-7, the V gene TRBV6-5; 7 nucleotides line up with TRBD2. This CDR3 spans 11 amino acids. The V gene's germline CDR1 is MNHEY and CDR2 SVGAGI. J lost 2 bases, V lost 8 bases, and 0 bases had no gene match. CDR3: CASGRAYEQYF. The CDR3 nucleotides are TGTGCCAGCGGGAGGGCCTACGAGCAGTACTTC.

The gene calls are TRBV29-1 and TRBJ2-3, with D unclear. CDR3 length: 13 residues. The germline gives CDR1 SQVTM, CDR2 ANQGSEA. V shed 6 bases and J shed 1 base, with 11 bases lying between them. The CDR3 coding sequence is TGCAGCGTGAACAAGGGCGGCACAGATACGCAGTATTTT. The encoded protein is CSVNKGGTDTQYF.

This chain joins TRBV5-1 and TRBJ1-1; the D gene is possibly TRBD1 (6 bases). CDR3 size: 14 residues. Germline CDR1 and CDR2: SGHRS and YFSETQ. V dropped 0 bases and J dropped 1 base, with 7 bases sitting between them. The CDR3, as DNA: TGCGCCAGCAGCTTGGGGACAGCGAACACTGAAGCTTTCTTT. Protein sequence: CASSLGTANTEAFF.

The rearrangement links TRBV7-9 to TRBJ2-5; 7 bases align to TRBD2. Germline V gene lookup returns CDR1 SEHNR and CDR2 FQNEAQ (reference sequence). The CDR3 is 15 amino acids. The trim removed 5 bases at V and 5 bases at J, leaving 11 bases unmatched. This chain's CDR3 is CASSTQRGWVETQYF. CDR3 bases: TGTGCCAGCAGCACCCAGCGGGGCTGGGTGGAGACCCAGTACTTC.

In its sample, this clone was seen a few times. The chain recombines TRBV10-3 with TRBJ2-7, with 11 bases fitting TRBD2. There are 22 residues in the CDR3. Germline V gives CDR1 ENHRY, CDR2 SYGVKD. Trimming cost V 9 bases and J 7 bases; bases outside gene matches: 35. CDR3 amino acids: CAIITGQPVLTSGTLELLEQYF. CDR3 sequence (DNA): TGTGCCATAATCACGGGACAGCCCGTATTGACTAGCGGGACGCTTGAGTTATTAGAGCAGTACTTC.

The chain couples TRBV18 to TRBJ1-5; D gene ambiguous. V was shortened by 3 bases and J by 2 bases, with 14 bases between the two germline ends. Germline CDR1 is KGHSH and CDR2 is LQKENI. CDR3 size: 16 residues. This CDR3 is CASSPQLVQGNQPQHF. Written as DNA, the CDR3 is TGTGCCAGCTCACCCCAGCTCGTGCAGGGCAATCAGCCCCAGCATTTT.

This clone came up once. V usage is TRBV7-9 and J usage is TRBJ1-2, with TRBD1 identical over 8 bases. The CDR3 contains 14 residues. CDR1 is SEHNR, CDR2 FQNEAQ, per germline (reference sequence). With V trimmed by 4 bases and J by 2 bases, 3 bases remained unmatched. This CDR3 is CASSYGQGNYGYTF. In DNA, the CDR3 is TGTGCCAGCAGCTACGGACAGGGCAACTATGGCTACACCTTC.

The genes are TRBV7-6 and TRBJ1-4; 8 bases are shared with TRBD1. Germline trimming cut 1 base from V and 0 bases from J; bases unmatched to any gene: 7. Germline CDR1 SGHVS, CDR2 FNYEAQ. The CDR3 is 18 amino acids. The CDR3 here is CASSLGGRGHATNEKLFF. The DNA of the CDR3 is TGTGCCAGCAGCTTAGGGGGCAGGGGGCATGCAACTAATGAAAAACTGTTTTTT.

In this sample, this clone turned up a few times. The gene calls are TRBV30 and TRBJ1-1, with a weak D call TRBD1 (6 bases). Germline-derived CDR1 and CDR2 are GTSNPN and SVGIG (reference sequence). This CDR3 has 12 residues. The V gene lost 5 bases and the J gene lost 7 bases, with 14 bases spanning the gap. The CDR3 loop is CAWLDRGFEAFF. The CDR3 nucleotides read TGTGCCTGGTTGGACAGAGGATTTGAAGCTTTCTTT.

This clone appeared a few times. V usage is TRBV5-4 and J usage is TRBJ2-1; no definite D call. The CDR3 runs 15 residues. Germline CDR1 SGHNT, CDR2 YYREEE (reference sequence). V was trimmed by 4 bases and J by 6 bases, leaving 17 bases between them. The CDR3 coding sequence is TGTGCCAGCAGCCTCGACGGGCGTTCCGTCAATGAGCAGTTCTTC. It translates to CASSLDGRSVNEQFF.

The sample holds a few counts of this clone. V is TRBV6-5 and J is TRBJ2-7, with a weak D call TRBD2 (5 bases). V was trimmed by 0 bases and J by 5 bases, leaving 14 bases between them. The CDR3 runs 15 residues. CDR1 is MNHEY, CDR2 SVGAGI, per germline. The CDR3 here is CASSYSSLAPHEQYF. DNA of the CDR3: TGTGCCAGCAGTTACTCGAGTCTAGCACCCCACGAGCAGTACTTC.

The chain employs TRBV6-5 and TRBJ1-5; D is unresolved. V lost 6 bases to trimming and J lost 0 bases, with 9 bases between them. CDR1 is MNHEY, CDR2 SVGAGI, per germline. CDR3 length: 14 amino acids. The DNA of the CDR3 is TGTGCCAGCAGCCCCGACAATAGCAATCAGCCCCAGCATTTT. As protein: CASSPDNSNQPQHF.

V gene TRBV30 combines with J gene TRBJ2-3, with 14 bases fitting TRBD2. Germline values: CDR1 GTSNPN, CDR2 SVGIG (reference sequence). V lost 4 bases, J lost 6 bases, and 15 bases stayed unmatched. This CDR3 contains 18 residues. The CDR3 DNA reads as TGTGCCTGGAACAAAGGGACTAGCGGGAGTATTGTAGTTGATACGCAGTATTTT. Protein product: CAWNKGTSGSIVVDTQYF.

The table lists this clone with a few counts. This sequence joins TRBV10-2 and TRBJ2-1, with no clear D. The V gene lost 6 bases and the J gene lost 9 bases, with 18 bases spanning the gap. The germline V gene encodes CDR1 WSHSY and CDR2 SAAADI. The CDR3 has 14 residues. The CDR3 region is CASSFTLAMFEQFF. In nucleotides, the CDR3 is TGCGCCAGCAGCTTCACTTTGGCTATGTTTGAGCAGTTCTTC.

CDR3 nucleotide sequence: TGTGCCAGCAGCTTGGAAGGAGGTCAGCCCCAGCATTTT. Protein sequence: CASSLEGGQPQHF. The chain couples TRBV5-4 to TRBJ1-5; D gene ambiguous. Between the trimmed V and J ends, which lost 0 bases and 6 bases, there was a span of 7 bases. Germline CDR1 and CDR2: SGHNT and YYREEE (reference sequence). The CDR3 spans 13 residues.

The CDR3 bases are TGTGCCAGCAGCTCCGGCACCAACGACAGATACAATGAGCAGTTCTTC. Its protein product is CASSSGTNDRYNEQFF. The rearrangement uses TRBV9 and TRBJ2-1; D is possibly TRBD1 (5 bases). The germline V and J ends were trimmed by 4 bases and 4 bases, with 18 bases remaining between them. The CDR3 spans 16 residues. Germline-derived CDR1 and CDR2 are SGDLS and YYNGEE.

The rearrangement uses TRBV7-8 and TRBJ2-5, with 9 bases lining up with TRBD1. The CDR3 spans 16 residues. V dropped 4 bases and J dropped 2; count of bases not matched to a gene: 8. Germline V lookup: CDR1 SGHVS, CDR2 FQNEAQ. CDR3 sequence: CASSSRTGALQETQYF. For the CDR3, the DNA is TGTGCCAGCAGCTCCCGGACAGGGGCCCTTCAAGAGACCCAGTACTTC.

The genes are TRBV9 and TRBJ2-7, with 9 nucleotides matching TRBD1. The length of the CDR3 is 14 residues. Germline lookup yields CDR1 SGDLS and CDR2 YYNGEE. The V segment lost 4 bases and the J segment 6 bases; nucleotides outside the gene matches: 8. CDR3 region: CASSPGQGQGEQYF. In nucleotides, the CDR3 is TGTGCCAGCAGCCCCGGACAGGGACAGGGCGAGCAGTACTTC.

The chain combines TRBV5-1 with TRBJ2-7; TRBD2 matches 7 bases. The CDR3 is made up of 16 amino acids. Germline lookup yields CDR1 SGHRS and CDR2 YFSETQ. The junction had 14 bases not matched to a gene; V was cut back by 4 bases and J by 4 bases. Here the CDR3 reads CASSPLSGGSKYEQYF. The CDR3 DNA is TGCGCCAGCAGCCCCCTCTCTGGCGGGAGTAAATACGAGCAGTACTTC.